Sequencing of this T cell receptor beta chain was carried out in a study of OX40 agonist ivuxolimab in advanced cancers. In the study overall: Ivuxolimab, an antibody that agonizes OX40 (CD134), was administered to the patients. Three patients showed partial responses: one hepatocellular carcinoma and two cutaneous melanoma cases.

General study points: CD4+ and CD8+ blood T cells expanded clonally by week 6 at 0.1 to 3.0 mg/kg. Among some nonresponders, normalized T-cell clonal expansion was also low.

Using immunoSEQ multiplex PCR, the repertoire was profiled, and TCRdb retains in-frame clones only, with some absent. Among some 25,000 clones listed, under 80% were seen once. The germline gives CDR1 SEHNR, CDR2 FQNEAQ (reference sequence). The CDR3 covers 12 residues. The ends were cut back, 4 bases at V and 4 bases at J, with 5 bases in the middle. This clone was found once. Its antigen is undetermined. The receptor was isolated from an adult with an advanced solid tumor such as melanoma, head and neck, liver or kidney cancer. The chain joins TRBV7-9 to TRBJ2-1, with D uncertain. Sequenced here: CD4+ or CD8+ T cells sorted from blood, sampled in a trial of the OX40 agonist ivuxolimab. CDR3 sequence: CASSSGYNEQFF. CDR3 nucleotide sequence: TGTGCCAGCAGCTCCGGTTACAATGAGCAGTTCTTC.